This T cell receptor (beta chain) emerged from a study of siplizumab effects on memory and regulatory T cells (dated by TCRdb to between 2017 and 2020). Background on the whole study: The study looked at the effect of siplizumab, an anti-CD2 antibody, on alloreactive T-cell subsets in allogeneic mixed lymphocyte reactions made from human PBMCs. The paper's findings and limits, for the study overall: Of the alloreactive CD4+ clones that could be mapped, the Treg-derived share averaged around 64% with siplizumab compared with roughly 25% in control reactions. Whether proliferating Tregs from siplizumab cultures were suppressive was not functionally confirmed. Sequences below about 10^-5 frequency were poorly captured, so only a minor fraction of alloreactive clones could be mapped to unstimulated subsets. Unstimulated naive T cells appeared to be more diverse than memory T cells, and naive cells seemed to make a substantial contribution to the alloresponse. The cumulative frequency of alloreactive sequences that could be traced back to unstimulated CD4+ memory T cells was significantly reduced by siplizumab. For roughly 75-97% of proliferating CD4+ or CD8+ clones, no naive or memory phenotype could be assigned.

In the case of this clone: There is no known antigen for this receptor. Within one base of it there is no much larger clone, and no base qualities were kept.

Sorted unstimulated T cells and proliferating T cells recovered from mixed lymphocyte reactions were subjected to TCRbeta CDR3 sequencing. Fresh whole blood from 9 to 10 HLA-typed healthy donors served as the source for isolating PBMCs. Unstimulated CD4+ regulatory T cells were FACS-sorted to map the origin of alloreactive clones. The CDR3 covers 14 residues, taking in both the cysteine and the phenylalanine. The sequence is cut down to CDR3 DNA, 42 bases in frame from base 1. V trim: 6 bases; J trim: 7 bases; unmatched bases: 8. The germline V gene (reference sequence) supplies CDR1 SEHNR and CDR2 FQNEAQ. Library creation used the immunoSEQ multiplex PCR assay. Each sample had 9 x 10^4 or so TCR templates assayed by the deep sequencing platform. Genomic DNA extracted from sorted T cells was the material used for TCRbeta CDR3 sequencing. For the original study's pipeline: The R programming language was used for clonal analysis of TCRbeta CDR3 data. Alloreactive CD4+ and CD8+ clones were identified by comparing unstimulated samples to CFSE-low samples taken after the reaction. Regulatory or non-regulatory origin was assigned to alloreactive CD4+ clones by matching of sequences to sorted unstimulated Treg and non-Treg repertoires. TCRdb stores this immuneACCESS table with in-frame sequences only. Part of the clones is absent; in the studies checked, under half of the shortfall reflects unresolved V genes, and no reason is known for the rest. V, J and clone size derive from that table, while D and trimming were established from the DNA sequence. This sample comprises about 110,000 clones, about 90% of them detected only once. The top ten clones comprise 0.65% to 0.9% of the sample.

Sequencing used Tregs sorted from blood. The chain couples TRBV7-9 to TRBJ1-1; a stretch of 10 junction bases matches TRBD1. This clonotype was obtained from a human donor in good health. The DNA sequence is given as TGTGCCAGCAGAGCAGACAGGGGGCATGATGAAGCTTTCTTT. Its protein reads: CASRADRGHDEAFF.